This TCR beta chain appears in the sequencing data of a study of cytomegalovirus exposure and HLA in healthy donors. The PCR contained 60 Vbeta and 13 Jbeta primers. Profiled with immunoSEQ multiplex PCR; TCRdb holds only in-frame clones, not every one. The data contain a few hundred thousand clones, roughly 80% of them singletons. Only one count was recorded for this clone. Its antigen is unidentified. Overall study findings and caveats: TCR beta chains numbering more than 150 were designated cytomegalovirus-associated.

The receptor's source is a man aged 25-45 years in good health and CMV-seronegative. Sequencing was done on a sample of PBMCs.

The CDR3 here is CASSQVAAETPFNNEQFF. CDR3 coding DNA: TGCGCCAGCAGCCAAGTTGCAGCGGAGACACCCTTCAACAATGAGCAGTTCTTC. The chain uses TRBV4-1 and TRBJ2-1, with D possibly matching TRBD2 (5 bases). This CDR3 has 18 amino acids. CDR1 is MGHRA and CDR2 is YSYEKL in the germline V gene. Trimming cost V 1 base and J 5 bases, with 21 bases left between them.